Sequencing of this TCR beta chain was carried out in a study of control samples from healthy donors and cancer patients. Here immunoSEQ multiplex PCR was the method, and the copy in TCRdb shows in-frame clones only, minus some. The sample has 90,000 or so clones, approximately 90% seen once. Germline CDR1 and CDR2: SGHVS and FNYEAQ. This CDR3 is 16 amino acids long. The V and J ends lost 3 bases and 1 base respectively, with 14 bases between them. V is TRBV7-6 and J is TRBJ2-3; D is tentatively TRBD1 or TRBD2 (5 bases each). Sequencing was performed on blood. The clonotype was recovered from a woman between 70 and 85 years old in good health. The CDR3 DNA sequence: TGTGCCAGCAGCTTGTCCCCTAGAGGGGGCACAGATACGCAGTATTTT. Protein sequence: CASSLSPRGGTDTQYF.